This T cell receptor beta chain was captured by sequencing in a study of monozygotic twins with inflammatory bowel disease. Template switching added UMIs carrying a 6-nucleotide sample barcode. TCRdb reprocessed the 5' RACE reads and reports one entry per CDR3 protein, with no DNA. The sample's table shows approximately 100,000 distinct CDR3 sequences. Details on this clonotype: The antigen is not known.

Study-wide results and limits: Using the inverse Simpson index, IBD patients had lower TCRbeta diversity than healthy co-twins. Cells of different T cell subtypes could not be told apart.

CDR3 size: 12 residues. Germline V gene sequence: CDR1 MNHEY, CDR2 SMNVEV (reference sequence). Sequenced: blood. The J gene is TRBJ1-1, the V gene TRBV27. The sequence came from a human donor with ulcerative colitis or Crohn's disease, or a healthy co-twin of an affected twin (not recorded which). The CDR3 loop is CASRRGEQEAFF.